The rows below give T cell receptor beta chains drawn from one sample of a study of T cells in Graves' hyperthyroidism and ophthalmopathy. TCRdb recomputed calls from the multiplex PCR reads with MiXCR, one row per CDR3 protein. The sample comprises about 740,000 distinct CDR3 sequences, around 13% of which are singletons, and 10% to 13% rests with the top ten. The sequenced material came from blood. These receptors all come from a woman under 30 with Graves' hyperthyroidism. Each CDR3 is given with its conserved first and last residue. Size is omitted from some rows. Given values are once, few, many or a class for expanded clones.

size | J | V | CDR3
once | TRBJ2-5 | TRBV27 | CASRSRPGQGEETQYF
many | TRBJ2-7 | TRBV18 | CASSPWSTSGYEQYF
NA | TRBJ2-2 | TRBV5-6 | CASSLEGAGLYTGELFF
many | TRBJ2-3 | TRBV4-1 | CASSPREGGTDTQYF
many | TRBJ2-7 | TRBV20-1 | CSVKSPSGRNEQYF
NA | TRBJ2-1 | TRBV7-2 | CASSLVGLGQFF
many | TRBJ2-1 | TRBV30 | CAWIAGTGPYNEQFF
NA | TRBJ1-4 | TRBV7-9 | CASSKQGTNEKLFF
NA | TRBJ1-5 | TRBV6-1 | CASTHDRDSNQPQHF
NA | TRBJ2-1 | TRBV19 | CASSSGIREQFF
NA | TRBJ2-1 | TRBV4-1 | CASSQETPWPEQFF
NA | TRBJ2-1 | TRBV7-2 | CASSLVPGGPGNEQFF
NA | TRBJ2-7 | TRBV9 | CASADSFSYEQYF
few | TRBJ2-3 | TRBV4-1 | CASSPLRLAADTQYF
many | TRBJ2-1 | TRBV7-8 | CASSDGTSDLEGHNEQFF